This T cell receptor beta chain was identified during a study of blood T cell repertoires in COVID-19. Background on the study: PBMCs, B-cell-depleted T cells, or T cells provided the cDNA or gDNA that made up the material.

Profiled with immunoSEQ multiplex PCR; TCRdb holds only in-frame clones, not every one. The sample lists under 150,000 clones; around four fifths were seen once. The CDR3 totals 13 residues. Germline CDR1 is SQVTM and CDR2 is ANQGSEA. The junction had 8 bases not matched to a gene; V was cut back by 6 bases and J by 8 bases. Clinical histories supplied by participants themselves formed the basis of cohort assignment. This clone was observed a single time. This chain links TRBV29-1 with TRBJ2-1; TRBD1 matches at 9 bases. This sequence originates from a man aged 30-40 years who had recovered from COVID-19. The sequencing input was PBMCs or T cells enriched from blood (not recorded which). The CDR3, as DNA: TGCAGCGTAGACCGGGACAGGGCCCATGAGCAGTTCTTC. It codes for CSVDRDRAHEQFF.